The 29 T cell receptor beta chains given below trace back to one sample, sequenced in a study of blood T cell repertoires in COVID-19 (dated by TCRdb to about 2020). The library was prepared using the immunoSEQ multiplex PCR assay. Drawn from immuneACCESS, this table holds only the in-frame rearrangements with V and J called that TCRdb kept. Clones are partly lost; checked studies trace under half to an unresolved V gene and leave the rest unexplained. The sample table lists roughly 76,000 clones, 80% to 90% of them with a count of one. Approximately 15% of the sample goes to the ten largest clones. The specimen was peripheral blood. Every receptor here comes from a man between 65 and 85 years old with active or convalescent COVID-19.

This chain links TRBV19 with TRBJ1-2; D is uncertain. Germline CDR1 LNHDA, CDR2 SQIVND (reference sequence). The CDR3 runs 13 residues. The V and J ends lost 5 bases and 7 bases respectively, with 14 bases between them. Here the CDR3 reads CASSRPDRSGYTF. The CDR3 nucleotides are TGTGCCAGTAGTCGACCGGATCGGAGTGGCTACACCTTC.

The V gene is TRBV6-2 or TRBV6-3, the J gene TRBJ2-2, with 8 bases matching TRBD1. The CDR3 covers 15 residues. Unmatched junction bases numbered 7, after V lost 4 bases and J lost 6 bases. Germline-derived CDR1 and CDR2 are MNHEY and SVGEGT. CDR3 DNA sequence: TGTGCCAGCAGTTCATGGACAGGGTCGGCCGGGGAGCTGTTTTTT. Encoded protein: CASSSWTGSAGELFF.

The CDR3 DNA follows: TGTGCCAGCAGCAATGAACTGAGCTACGAGCAGTACTTC. As protein: CASSNELSYEQYF. The V and J genes are TRBV7-9 and TRBJ2-7; D is uncertain. This CDR3 is built from 13 residues. Germline V gene data show CDR1 as SEHNR and CDR2 as FQNEAQ (reference sequence). The V gene lost 5 bases and the J gene lost 3 bases, with 11 bases spanning the gap.

This chain links TRBV5-1 with TRBJ2-5; D possibly corresponds to TRBD2 (6 bases). The V gene lost 4 bases and the J gene lost 5 bases, with 12 bases spanning the gap. Germline values: CDR1 SGHRS, CDR2 YFSETQ. CDR3 size: 13 residues. The CDR3 region has the DNA TGCGCCAGCAGCGGGAGGCTAAGGGAGACCCAGTACTTC. Amino acid sequence: CASSGRLRETQYF. Full variable domain (missing parts from reference TRBV5-1 and TRBJ2-5): KAGVTQTPRYLIKTRGQQVTLSCSPISGHRSVSWYQQTPGQGLQFLFEYFSETQRNKGNFPGRFSGRQFSNSRSEMNVSTLELGDSALYLCASSGRLRETQYFGPGTRLLVL.

CDR3 DNA: TGTGCCAGCAGCCAGGGGGCAACTGAAGCTTTCTTT. Translating gives CASSQGATEAFF. The V call is TRBV3-1 (or the pseudogene TRBV3-2), the J call TRBJ1-1, with D perhaps matching TRBD1 (6 bases). With 3 bases removed from V and 5 bases from J, the gap between germline ends came to 7 bases. Germline-derived CDR1 and CDR2 are LGHDT and YNNKEL (reference sequence). The CDR3 has 12 residues.

The chain employs TRBV19 and TRBJ2-1; perhaps TRBD2 as D (6 bases). The ends were cut back, 1 base at V and 8 bases at J, with 15 bases in the middle. The germline gives CDR1 LNHDA, CDR2 SQIVND (reference sequence). The CDR3 is 15 amino acids. CDR3 DNA: TGTGCCAGTAGTATAGGGCTAGCGCCGGGAGATGAGCAGTTCTTC. The encoded protein is CASSIGLAPGDEQFF.

This chain connects TRBV6-6 to TRBJ2-2; D ambiguous. Germline V CDR1 and CDR2: MNHNY, SVGAGI (reference sequence). Deletions cut 10 bases from V and 3 bases from J, with 12 bases between. The CDR3 contains 13 residues. The CDR3 here is CAIIKGDTGELFF. In DNA form, the CDR3 reads TGTGCCATCATAAAAGGAGACACCGGGGAGCTGTTTTTT.

V gene TRBV24-1 combines with J gene TRBJ1-5; 10 bases map to TRBD1. V trimming: 9 bases; J trimming: 4 bases; junction bases outside the gene matches: 5. CDR3 length: 14 residues. The germline CDR1 and CDR2 sequences are KGHDR and SFDVKD. The CDR3 coding sequence is TGTGCCACCCGGGACAGGGGACCAAATCAGCCCCAGCATTTT. It specifies CATRDRGPNQPQHF.

The genes are TRBV27 and TRBJ2-2; D may be TRBD1 (6 bases). The V gene lost 4 bases and the J gene lost 3 bases, with 9 bases spanning the gap. CDR1 is MNHEY, CDR2 SMNVEV, per germline (reference sequence). The CDR3 has 14 amino acids. Here the CDR3 DNA reads TGTGCCAGCAGTTCCGGGACATACACCGGGGAGCTGTTTTTT. Amino acids: CASSSGTYTGELFF.

This chain links TRBV5-1 with TRBJ2-5; 10 nucleotides align to TRBD2. This CDR3 is built from 17 residues. The germline V gene encodes CDR1 SGHRS and CDR2 YFSETQ. V lost 0 bases and J lost 4; bases outside the gene matches: 9. The CDR3 sequence is CASSLVPSGSLRETQYF. CDR3 nucleotide sequence: TGCGCCAGCAGCTTGGTTCCTAGCGGGAGCCTCCGAGAGACCCAGTACTTC.

The count of this clone is one. V is TRBV9 and J is TRBJ1-1, with D unclear. CDR1 SGDLS and CDR2 YYNGEE come from the germline V gene. V was shortened by 2 bases and J by 1 base, with 6 bases between the two germline ends. The CDR3 consists of 13 residues. CDR3 DNA: TGTGCCAGCAGCGTCATCCAGAACACTGAAGCTTTCTTT. The encoded protein is CASSVIQNTEAFF.

The chain uses TRBV3-1 (or the pseudogene TRBV3-2) and TRBJ2-1; D ambiguous. This CDR3 is built from 12 residues. Looked up from germline, CDR1 is LGHDT and CDR2 is YNNKEL (reference sequence). With 0 bases removed from V and 13 bases from J, the gap between germline ends came to 10 bases. In nucleotides, the CDR3 is TGTGCCAGCAGCCAAGATCAGAAGACTCAGTTCTTC. This sequence encodes CASSQDQKTQFF.

This clone was seen only a few times. The CDR3 sequence: CASSWGTGGFGYTF. CDR3 nucleotides: TGTGCCAGCAGTTGGGGGACGGGAGGTTTTGGCTACACCTTC. The V call is TRBV28, the J call TRBJ1-2; TRBD1 is a possible D gene (5 bases). Germline CDR1 and CDR2: MDHEN and SYDVKM. The CDR3 is made up of 14 amino acids. The V end was cut by 4 bases, the J end by 7 bases, with 16 bases between.

The chain uses TRBV9 and TRBJ2-1, with D unclear. There are 15 residues in the CDR3. Trimming took off 0 bases at V and 6 bases at J, with 13 bases between the two ends. CDR1 is SGDLS, CDR2 YYNGEE, per germline. The CDR3 reads CASSVEHLRSNEQFF. As DNA, the CDR3 is TGTGCCAGCAGCGTAGAACATTTAAGGAGCAATGAGCAGTTCTTC.

This chain joins TRBV30 and TRBJ1-1, with D perhaps TRBD1 (5 bases). Trimming took 2 bases from V and 4 from J, leaving 11 bases between them. Germline CDR1 and CDR2: GTSNPN and SVGIG (reference sequence). This CDR3 is 13 amino acids long. The CDR3 loop is CAWSTGEATEAFF. The CDR3 DNA sequence: TGTGCCTGGAGTACGGGGGAGGCCACTGAAGCTTTCTTT.

The chain uses TRBV30 and TRBJ2-3; no definite D call. The CDR3 is 13 residues long. The V gene lost 0 bases and the J gene lost 6 bases, with 10 bases spanning the gap. The germline V gene has CDR1 GTSNPN and CDR2 SVGIG (reference sequence). The CDR3 loop is CAWSVGVEDTQYF. The CDR3 region has the DNA TGTGCCTGGAGTGTAGGAGTAGAGGATACGCAGTATTTT.

The chain has TRBV11-3 and TRBJ2-3; D is uncertain. V was cut by 4 bases and J by 6 bases, with 8 bases left in between. The CDR3 is made up of 12 amino acids. From germline, CDR1 is SGHNT and CDR2 YENEEA. The CDR3 sequence: CASSSTGDTQYF. The CDR3 bases are TGTGCCAGCAGCTCCACCGGGGATACGCAGTATTTT. Full variable domain (outside the CDR3, taken from reference TRBV11-3 and TRBJ2-3): EAGVVQSPRYKIIEKKQPVAFWCNPISGHNTLYWYLQNLGQGPELLIRYENEEAVDDSQLPKDRFSAERLKGVDSTLKIQPAELGDSAVYLCASSSTGDTQYFGPGTRLTVL.

This chain connects TRBV7-2 to TRBJ1-2, with D possibly being TRBD1 (5 bases). Germline V lookup: CDR1 SGHTA, CDR2 FQGNSA. Trimming took off 5 bases at V and 3 bases at J, with 16 bases between the two ends. The CDR3 consists of 15 residues. CDR3: CASSRGRRGDYGYTF. CDR3 coding DNA: TGTGCCAGCAGCCGGGGACGCCGGGGGGACTATGGCTACACCTTC.

The chain joins TRBV28 to TRBJ1-1; weak D call: TRBD1 (6 bases). Looked up from germline, CDR1 is MDHEN and CDR2 is SYDVKM. This CDR3 spans 14 amino acids. Between the trimmed V and J ends, which lost 3 bases and 5 bases, there was a span of 13 bases. CDR3 amino acids: CASSLGGRGTEAFF. The CDR3 nucleotides are TGTGCCAGCAGTTTGGGGGGGCGAGGTACTGAAGCTTTCTTT.

J is TRBJ1-2 and V is TRBV5-6, with 7 bases identical to TRBD1. This CDR3 is 13 amino acids long. Looked up from germline, CDR1 is SGHDT and CDR2 is YYEEEE. V gave up 4 bases and J gave up 2 bases; unmatched junction bases: 2. This CDR3 is CASSPDRNYGYTF. The DNA for the CDR3 is TGTGCCAGCAGCCCGGACAGGAACTATGGCTACACCTTC.

J is TRBJ2-3 and V is TRBV9, with TRBD2 identical over 14 bases. This CDR3 has 16 amino acids. Per the germline V gene, CDR1 is SGDLS and CDR2 is YYNGEE. With 5 bases clipped from V and 7 bases from J, the junction kept 9 bases outside the gene matches. The chain's CDR3 is CASSATSGRALHTQYF. The CDR3 nucleotides read TGTGCCAGCAGTGCGACTAGCGGGAGGGCGTTACATACGCAGTATTTT.

CDR3 amino acids: CASSWTSGTYEQYF. The CDR3, as DNA: TGTGCCAGCAGTTGGACTAGCGGCACCTACGAGCAGTACTTC. The chain employs TRBV6-5 and TRBJ2-7, with 10 bases that match TRBD2. Germline trimming cut 4 bases from V and 2 bases from J; bases unmatched to any gene: 2. The CDR3 is made up of 14 amino acids. Germline-derived CDR1 and CDR2 are MNHEY and SVGAGI.

This chain links TRBV19 with TRBJ2-5, with a tentative D call TRBD2 (6 bases). Germline lookup yields CDR1 LNHDA and CDR2 SQIVND (reference sequence). Between the trimmed V and J ends, which lost 5 bases and 4 bases, there was a span of 14 bases. The CDR3 has 14 amino acids. The CDR3 here is CASSPQIGGETQYF. Here the CDR3 DNA reads TGTGCCAGTAGTCCTCAAATCGGGGGAGAGACCCAGTACTTC.

This clone was counted a single time. This chain links TRBV11-2 with TRBJ2-3; 10 nucleotides align to TRBD2. Germline V gives CDR1 SGHAT, CDR2 FQNNGV. The V segment lost 0 bases and the J segment 0 bases; nucleotides outside the gene matches: 6. CDR3 size: 18 residues. Here the CDR3 reads CASSLDPSGSSSTDTQYF. The CDR3 nucleotides read TGTGCCAGCAGCTTAGATCCTAGCGGGAGCTCTAGCACAGATACGCAGTATTTT.

The V gene is TRBV7-8, the J gene TRBJ2-1; 7 bases agree with TRBD1. The CDR3 sequence is 13 residues long. From germline, CDR1 is SGHVS and CDR2 FQNEAQ. Unmatched junction bases numbered 2, after V lost 0 bases and J lost 9 bases. In DNA form, the CDR3 reads TGTGCCAGCAGCTTAGCAGGGGGCAGTGAGCAGTTCTTC. This translates into CASSLAGGSEQFF.

CDR3 nucleotides: TGTGCCAGCAGCCAAGCGGGGACTAGCGGGCCCGGGGAGCTGTTTTTT. Encoded protein: CASSQAGTSGPGELFF. The chain joins TRBV4-2 to TRBJ2-2; 12 nucleotides match TRBD2. CDR1 LGHNA and CDR2 YNFKEQ come from the germline V gene. With V trimmed by 1 base and J by 6 bases, 3 bases remained unmatched. The CDR3 runs 16 residues.

The V call is TRBV6-5, the J call TRBJ1-4, with 9 positions matching TRBD1. Trimming removed 5 bases from V and 8 bases from J; junction bases left unmatched: 9. The CDR3 runs 15 residues. Germline V gene data show CDR1 as MNHEY and CDR2 as SVGAGI. The CDR3: CASSNQGQGEEKLFF. The CDR3, as DNA: TGTGCCAGCAGTAACCAGGGACAGGGTGAGGAAAAACTGTTTTTT.

The chain has TRBV3-1 (or the pseudogene TRBV3-2) and TRBJ1-2; TRBD1 is a possible D gene (6 bases). The V gene's germline CDR1 is LGHDT and CDR2 YNNKEL (reference sequence). The V end lost 1 base, the J end lost 4 bases, and 13 bases lay between the germline ends. This CDR3 is 15 amino acids long. The CDR3 loop is CASSQVQGTSYGYTF. CDR3 DNA sequence: TGTGCCAGCAGCCAAGTACAGGGCACTTCCTATGGCTACACCTTC.

This sequence joins TRBV18 and TRBJ2-6, with TRBD1 identical over 9 bases. V lost 3 bases, J lost 5 bases, and 14 bases stayed unmatched. Germline loops: CDR1 KGHSH, CDR2 LQKENI. The CDR3 consists of 19 residues. This chain's CDR3 is CASSPNPQTGTGRANVLTF. CDR3 in DNA: TGTGCCAGCTCACCTAACCCTCAAACCGGGACAGGGAGGGCCAACGTCCTGACTTTC.